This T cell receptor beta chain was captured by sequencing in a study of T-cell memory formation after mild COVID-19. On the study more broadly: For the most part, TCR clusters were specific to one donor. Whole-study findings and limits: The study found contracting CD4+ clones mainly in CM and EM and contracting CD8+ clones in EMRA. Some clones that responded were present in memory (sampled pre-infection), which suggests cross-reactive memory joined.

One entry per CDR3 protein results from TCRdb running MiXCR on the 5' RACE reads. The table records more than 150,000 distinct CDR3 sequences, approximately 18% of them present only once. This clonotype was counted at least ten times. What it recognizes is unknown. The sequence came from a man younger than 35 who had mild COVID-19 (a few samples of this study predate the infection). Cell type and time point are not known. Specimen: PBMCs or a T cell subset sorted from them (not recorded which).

The CDR3 DNA follows: TGTGCCAGCAGTTTGGACAGGTACGGTCACGAGCAGTACGTC. Translation gives CASSLDRYGHEQYV. The chain uses TRBV12-3 or TRBV12-4 and TRBJ2-7, with TRBD1 identical over 7 bases. The V gene end was trimmed by 3 bases and the J gene end by 5 bases; junction bases not matched to a gene: 7. This CDR3 region has 14 residues.